This entry concerns a single T cell receptor beta chain. This clonotype was found many times. This receptor's antigen is unknown. Base qualities are missing; no much larger clone stands one base away. The sample belongs to a study of T cells in Graves' hyperthyroidism and ophthalmopathy (dated by TCRdb to about 2019). Study-wide context: Peripheral blood was sampled at the time of initial diagnosis, prior to any treatment. To identify TCR V-J signatures that set the groups apart, the researchers used a discovery cohort of about a hundred patients, made up of fewer than 50 with Graves' ophthalmopathy and some 55 with stable Graves' hyperthyroidism. Whether ophthalmopathy could be predicted prospectively was tested in an independent validation cohort made up of roughly 20 hyperthyroidism patients plus 17 patients who later progressed to ophthalmopathy. The 90 to 100 discovery patients were randomly divided into training and test sets at a 7:3 ratio. Thyroid tissue and blood T-cell repertoires from about 6 Graves' hyperthyroidism patients were also compared in the study. Once sampling was done, hyperthyroidism patients were given methimazole at a starting dose of 30 mg daily, whereas ophthalmopathy patients were given high-dose intravenous methylprednisolone. According to the paper, TCR Vbeta CDR3 sequencing was carried out on some 130 peripheral blood samples, which came from more than 40 ophthalmopathy, fewer than 80 hyperthyroidism and some 17 progressor patients. Points the paper makes about the study in general: No statistical method was used to fix the sample size in advance, and group allocation was not hidden from the investigators. Most expanded thyroid clonotypes (frequency above 0.001) were also detected in blood, a finding suggesting that blood repertoires may reflect thyroid immune responses. Ophthalmopathy was separated from stable hyperthyroidism by a 13 V-J signature model, with about 88% sensitivity and about 81% specificity obtained in cross-validation and 80%/75% obtained in testing. During validation, the model predicted progression to ophthalmopathy a median of approximately 6 months ahead of onset, with 70.59% sensitivity and almost 75% specificity.

Graves' hyperthyroidism was defined as stable when no progression to ophthalmopathy occurred over 18 months of follow-up. Hyperthyroidism patients were newly diagnosed, with disease duration under 2 months, and aged 18 to 65 years. Patients with uncontrolled infections, other autoimmune diseases, pregnancy or lactation were excluded. Clinical symptoms, serum thyroxine and TRAb, thyroid ultrasound, and orbital computed tomography formed the basis for the diagnoses. PBMCs were isolated from about 9.1 ml of fresh peripheral blood by Ficoll-Paque density gradient centrifugation. Total RNA was extracted with Trizol reagent, and quality was checked on an Agilent 2100 Bioanalyzer. The TCR beta CDR3 regions were amplified from RNA transcripts. For the first round of RT-PCR on the TCR CDR3, the HTBI primer set was used together with the Qiagen OneStep RT-PCR kit. A second multiplex PCR round built the libraries, followed by size selection and purification. Sequencing of the libraries was done on an Illumina HiSeq2000 using paired-end 100 bp reads. In the source study's methods: SOAPnuke was used to process the raw data, throwing out any read that contained adapters or uncalled bases, had a mean Phred below 15, or lacked an exact constant-primer or identifier match. High-quality paired reads were merged using COPE v1.2.5, and each unique nucleotide sequence was defined as a clonotype. MiTCR v1.1 was used to align clonotypes to the IMGT TRBV, TRBD and TRBJ reference segments. The analysis was restricted to V-J combinations with a frequency above 0.0001, which together covered 99.2% of the repertoires. A TCS score was defined as the ratio between F50 (clonal expansion) and ExV (chaos), using BLOSUM62-based TCRdist between CDR3 peptides within each V-J. Welch's t-statistics and random forest reduced just over 500 V-J features to 13, which were used in a naive Bayes classifier (R e1071). The raw public reads went through TCRdb reprocessing: fastp at Q25, MiXCR clone calling, in-frame beta chains kept. Rows are combined by CDR3 protein, so each entry shows the most common genes and DNA. TCRdb's processing, not the authors', yielded these V and J calls. The sample records approximately 740,000 distinct CDR3 sequences, around 13% of which are singletons. 10% of the sample is in the top ten clones.

Sequencing was performed on blood. This TCR derives from a woman aged 18 to 35 with Graves' hyperthyroidism.

The DNA sequence is given as TGTGCCAGCAGCAGGACGGGGGGTTCCAATGAGCAGTTCTTC. This is translated as CASSRTGGSNEQFF. The sequence is built from TRBV11-2 and TRBJ2-1; TRBD2 matches 7 bases in the middle. From the germline V gene, CDR1 is SGHAT and CDR2 is FQNNGV. The germline V end is reduced by 5 bases and the J end by 6 bases; junction bases left unmatched: 7. The CDR3 covers 14 residues, taking in both the cysteine and the phenylalanine. Kept here is only the CDR3 DNA, which spans 42 bases and is read in frame from base 1.